This entry concerns a single TCR beta chain. The repertoire was sequenced with immunoSEQ multiplex PCR; TCRdb's copy has only in-frame clones and lacks some. Found here are about 91,000 clones, over 90% of them singletons; the top ten hold roughly 10%. The data belong to a study of PD-L1 blockade in urothelial cancer. Study-level information: The patients had undergone anywhere from 0 to 3 prior chemotherapy regimens. Typically, measured as a median, blood samples had 140,000 or so T cells.

This CDR3 region has 15 residues. Per the germline V gene, CDR1 is KGHSH and CDR2 is LQKENI. Trimming at V came to 2 bases and at J to 8 bases, leaving 6 bases not matched to a gene. The source is a man aged 60 to 69 with urothelial cancer. The source was PBMCs, collected around atezolizumab (anti-PD-L1) treatment. The chain is built from TRBV18 and TRBJ2-4; 10 positions match TRBD1. In nucleotides, the CDR3 is TGTGCCAGCTCACCAAGGGGACAGGGGTTAGACATTCAGTACTTC. It encodes CASSPRGQGLDIQYF.